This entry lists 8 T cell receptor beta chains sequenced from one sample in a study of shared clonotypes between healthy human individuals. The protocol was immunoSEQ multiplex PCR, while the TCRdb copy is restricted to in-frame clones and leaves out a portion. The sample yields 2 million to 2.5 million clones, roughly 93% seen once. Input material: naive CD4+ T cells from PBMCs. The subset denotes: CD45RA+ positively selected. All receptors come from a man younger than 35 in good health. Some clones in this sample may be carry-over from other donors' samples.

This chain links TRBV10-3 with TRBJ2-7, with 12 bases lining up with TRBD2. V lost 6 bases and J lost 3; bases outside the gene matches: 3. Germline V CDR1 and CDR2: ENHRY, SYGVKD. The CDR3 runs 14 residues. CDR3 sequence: CAISLTSGSYEQYF. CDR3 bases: TGTGCCATCAGCCTGACTAGCGGGAGCTACGAGCAGTACTTC.

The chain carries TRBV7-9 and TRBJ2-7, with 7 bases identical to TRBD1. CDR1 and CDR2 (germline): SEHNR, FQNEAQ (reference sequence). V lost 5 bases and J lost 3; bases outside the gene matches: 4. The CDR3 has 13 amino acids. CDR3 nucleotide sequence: TGTGCCAGCAGCCCGGGACAGTTCTACGAGCAGTACTTC. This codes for CASSPGQFYEQYF.

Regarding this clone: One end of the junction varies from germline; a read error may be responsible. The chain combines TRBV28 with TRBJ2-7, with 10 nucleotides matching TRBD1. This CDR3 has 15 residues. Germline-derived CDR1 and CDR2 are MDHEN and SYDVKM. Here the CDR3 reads CASSVWDRGSYEQYF. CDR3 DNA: TGTGCCAGCAGTGTATGGGACAGGGGTTCCTACGAGCAGTACTTC.

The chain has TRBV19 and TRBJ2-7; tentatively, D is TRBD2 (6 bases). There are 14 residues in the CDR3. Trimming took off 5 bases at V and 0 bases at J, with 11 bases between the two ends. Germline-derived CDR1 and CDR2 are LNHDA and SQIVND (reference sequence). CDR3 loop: CASSSSSDSYEQYF. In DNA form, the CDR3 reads TGTGCCAGTAGTTCGTCTAGCGACTCCTACGAGCAGTACTTC.

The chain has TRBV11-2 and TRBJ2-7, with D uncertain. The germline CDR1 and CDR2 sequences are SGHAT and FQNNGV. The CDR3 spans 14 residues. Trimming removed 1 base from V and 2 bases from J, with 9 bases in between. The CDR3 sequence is CASSLAFGPYEQYF. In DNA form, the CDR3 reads TGTGCCAGCAGCTTAGCTTTCGGACCCTACGAGCAGTACTTC.

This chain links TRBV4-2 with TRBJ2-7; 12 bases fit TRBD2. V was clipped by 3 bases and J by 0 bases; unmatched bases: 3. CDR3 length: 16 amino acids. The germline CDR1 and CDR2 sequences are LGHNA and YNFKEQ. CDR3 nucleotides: TGTGCCAGCAGCCAGGAACTAGCGGGGGGCTCCTACGAGCAGTACTTC. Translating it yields CASSQELAGGSYEQYF.

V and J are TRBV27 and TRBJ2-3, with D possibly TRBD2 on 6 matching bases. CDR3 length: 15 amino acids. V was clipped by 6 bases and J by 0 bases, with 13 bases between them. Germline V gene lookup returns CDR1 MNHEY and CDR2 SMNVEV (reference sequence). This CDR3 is CASRSSATSTDTQYF. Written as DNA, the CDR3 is TGTGCCAGCAGGTCTAGCGCGACTAGCACAGATACGCAGTATTTT.

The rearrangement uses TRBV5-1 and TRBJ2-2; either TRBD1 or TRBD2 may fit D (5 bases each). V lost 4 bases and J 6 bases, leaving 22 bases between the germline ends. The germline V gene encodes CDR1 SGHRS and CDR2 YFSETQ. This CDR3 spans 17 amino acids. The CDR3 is CASSQLSGPLRAGELFF. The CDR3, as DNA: TGCGCCAGCAGCCAGCTCTCGGGACCGCTAAGGGCCGGGGAGCTGTTTTTT. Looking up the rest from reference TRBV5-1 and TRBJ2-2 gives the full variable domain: KAGVTQTPRYLIKTRGQQVTLSCSPISGHRSVSWYQQTPGQGLQFLFEYFSETQRNKGNFPGRFSGRQFSNSRSEMNVSTLELGDSALYLCASSQLSGPLRAGELFFGEGSRLTVL.